Sequencing of this TCR beta chain was carried out in a study of blood T cells in healthy people across ages. Findings and caveats of the study: Since the PBMCs were unsorted, naive and antigen-experienced cells could not be conclusively compared. Older individuals had lower TCR beta diversity per million T cells (the decline was roughly linear).

Concerning this clonotype itself: Its cognate antigen is unknown.

Sample-barcoded 5' priming and a J-beta primer mix drove a second PCR of about 6 to 12 cycles. Per sample, CDR3-containing paired-end reads numbered at least 2.5 million. TCRdb independently ran MiXCR on the 5' RACE reads; one entry per CDR3 protein. The sample consists of just over 1 million distinct CDR3 sequences, 45% of them appearing once. CDR1 is SGHVS and CDR2 is FNYEAQ in the germline V gene. After removal of 0 bases from V and 11 bases from J, the junction contained 8 bases not matched to a gene. CDR3 size: 14 residues. The clonotype originates from a woman in her sixties in good health. V is TRBV7-6 and J is TRBJ2-3; 7 nucleotides align to TRBD1. Sequenced: blood. The CDR3 loop is CASSLARFGTEQYF. DNA for the CDR3: TGTGCCAGCAGCTTAGCGCGGTTTGGGACAGAGCAGTATTTT.